What follows describes a single T cell receptor beta chain. This entry is derived from a study of control samples from healthy donors and cancer patients. Profiling relied on immunoSEQ multiplex PCR, and the TCRdb table lists in-frame clones only, not all of them. The table shows under 85,000 clones, with approximately 94% occurring only once. V was cut by 4 bases and J by 6 bases, with 9 bases left in between. Germline CDR1 and CDR2: SEHNR and FQNEAQ (reference sequence). The CDR3 sequence is 12 residues long. The source of this sequence is a woman aged 40 to 50 in good health. Sequencing was done on a sample of blood. The V and J genes are TRBV7-9 and TRBJ1-2; D call uncertain. The CDR3 sequence is CASSSPTDGYTF. The DNA for the CDR3 is TGTGCCAGCAGCTCGCCGACGGATGGCTACACCTTC.